This T cell receptor (beta chain) was documented in a study of Ad26.COV2.S vaccination and SARS-CoV-2 variants (dated by TCRdb to the early 2020s). With regard to the full study: Vaccine-arm donors were drawn from COV1001, a multicentre, randomized, double-blind, placebo-controlled phase I-IIa trial of Ad26.COV2.S in healthy adults. Ad26.COV2.S was administered intramuscularly at a dose of 5x10^10 or 1x10^11 viral particles, either as one shot or as two shots given 56 days apart. TCRbeta repertoire sequencing was used to assess the specificity and breadth of SARS-CoV-2-reactive T cell receptors after Ad26.COV2.S vaccination. The TCR-sequenced set comprised around 30 samples: roughly 19 Ad26.COV2.S vaccine recipients, 5 placebo recipients and 8 SARS-CoV-2 convalescent individuals. Trial participants were randomized into five groups of five: low-dose or high-dose Ad26.COV2.S given once or twice, or placebo on both occasions. Investigators remained blinded to trial group allocation during experiments and outcome assessment.

The immunoSEQ Assay was the method used to sequence TCRbeta CDR3 regions. After extraction, genomic DNA underwent amplification by bias-controlled multiplex PCR, followed by high-throughput sequencing. On the authors' methods: To quantify the absolute abundance of every unique TCRbeta CDR3 region, sequences were collapsed and filtered. Usable DNA was measured by amplifying reference genes present in all nucleated cells, and TCRbeta template counts were normalized to that usable DNA to estimate T cell fraction. Repertoire TCRs were annotated as SARS-CoV-2-specific by exact matching of V gene, CDR3 amino acid sequence and J gene to a known reactive TCR set. The reference SARS-CoV-2 TCR set came from MIRA and was filtered for enrichment in COVID-19-positive ImmuneCODE repertoires, removing public or cross-reactive TCRs. Using the MIRA antigens, annotated TCRs were further analysed by specific ORF or by position within an ORF. Breadth was defined as the number of annotated unique rearrangements divided by the total number of unique productive rearrangements, and depth was defined as the summed frequency of the annotated unique rearrangements. Group comparisons of TCR breadth used two-sided Wilcoxon rank-sum tests. TCRdb mirrors the immuneACCESS table, restricted to in-frame sequences. Some clones are absent from its copies; in checked studies, under half trace to an unresolved V gene, and the reason for the others is unknown. Clone size and V and J calls were adopted from that table, with D and trimming inferred from the DNA. For this sample the table gives 350,000 to 400,000 clones, of which about nine tenths were detected only once. The ten largest clones add up to about 2% of the sample.

CDR1 and CDR2 are drawn from the germline V gene: SQVTM, ANQGSEA. Cut back by 5 bases and 1 base, the V and J ends lie 10 bases apart. The CDR3 runs 13 residues from the cysteine to the phenylalanine. The entry retains the CDR3 DNA only, 39 bases that are in frame from base 1. The treatment or condition label here, explained by the study, means: some 20 received Ad26.COV2.S at low or high dose, single or two shots; several received placebo; per-sample allocation not given. For vaccine and placebo recipients, the sequenced repertoires came from samples collected on day 63 after the first injection. In Cohort 1b, 25 to 30 adults aged 18-55 years were enrolled at a single site in Boston, USA, between 29 July and 7 August 2020. Ad26.COV2.S was a replication-incompetent adenovirus type 26 vector expressing a prefusion-stabilized SARS-CoV-2 spike protein from the original Wuhan strain. Results the study describes overall, beyond this receptor: Vaccine and placebo recipients had comparable non-spike TCR breadth, which fits with the vaccine containing only spike. Compared with placebo recipients, Ad26.COV2.S recipients showed higher spike-specific TCR breadth (P = 0.0014). According to the authors, total T cell responses may have been underestimated by the TCR breadth and depth analyses. The study was not powered to compare responses between vaccine doses or regimens. Substantial breadth of spike-specific CD8+ and CD4+ T cell responses was reported after vaccination.

About this clone: No cognate antigen has been identified for it. There are no base qualities to consult, and no much larger clone falls within one base.

The clonotype was recovered from a person between 18 and 59 years old who received the Ad26.COV2.S COVID-19 vaccine or a placebo. The chain is encoded by TRBV29-1 joined to TRBJ2-3, with no confidently assigned D gene. The sequencing used peripheral blood, collected in a trial of Ad26.COV2.S vaccine versus placebo. The CDR3 corresponds to CSVLGWGTDTQYF. The DNA sequence reads TGCAGCGTTTTGGGTTGGGGCACAGATACGCAGTATTTT.